This T cell receptor (beta chain) was captured by sequencing in a study of T cells in Graves' hyperthyroidism and ophthalmopathy (dated by TCRdb to about 2019). For the study in its entirety: Peripheral blood was sampled at the time of initial diagnosis, prior to any treatment. TCR V-J signatures able to tell the groups apart were searched for in a discovery cohort of 100 patients, of whom approximately 40 had Graves' ophthalmopathy and roughly 57 had stable Graves' hyperthyroidism. Prospective prediction of ophthalmopathy was tested in an independent validation cohort consisting of under 20 hyperthyroidism patients and more than 15 patients who later progressed to ophthalmopathy. The 85 to 100 discovery patients were randomly split 7:3 into training and test sets. In about 6 Graves' hyperthyroidism patients, the study also compared T-cell repertoires from thyroid tissue with T-cell repertoires from blood. Following sampling, methimazole starting at 30 mg daily was given to hyperthyroidism patients, and high-dose intravenous methylprednisolone was given to ophthalmopathy patients. TCR Vbeta CDR3 sequencing of approximately 140 peripheral blood samples (roughly 43 ophthalmopathy, 75 to 80 hyperthyroidism and 17 progressor patients) is reported in the paper. General conclusions and limits of the study: Ophthalmopathy was separated from stable hyperthyroidism by a 13 V-J signature model, with around 90% sensitivity and about 81% specificity obtained in cross-validation and 80%/75% obtained in testing. During validation, the model predicted progression to ophthalmopathy a median of approximately six months ahead of onset, with more than 55% sensitivity and about 72% specificity. Most expanded thyroid clonotypes (frequency above 0.001) were also detected in blood, suggesting blood repertoires may reflect thyroid immune responses. No statistical method was used to set the sample size in advance, and investigators knew the group allocation.

TCR beta CDR3 regions were amplified from RNA transcripts. For the first round of RT-PCR on the TCR CDR3, the HTBI primer set was used together with the Qiagen OneStep RT-PCR kit. The libraries were constructed in a second round of multiplex PCR and then size-selected and purified. The libraries were sequenced on an Illumina HiSeq2000 using paired-end 100 bp reads. The authors' pipeline ran thus. SOAPnuke was used to process the raw data, throwing out any read that contained adapters or uncalled bases, had a mean Phred below 15, or lacked an exact constant-primer or identifier match. COPE v1.2.5 was used to merge the high-quality paired reads, and each unique nucleotide sequence was defined as a clonotype. Clonotypes were aligned to IMGT TRBV, TRBD and TRBJ reference segments using MiTCR v1.1. The analysis was restricted to V-J combinations with a frequency above 0.0001, which together covered roughly 99% of the repertoires. A TCS score was defined as the ratio between F50 (clonal expansion) and ExV (chaos), using BLOSUM62-based TCRdist between CDR3 peptides within each V-J. Welch's t-statistics and random forest reduced just over 500 V-J features to 13, which were used in a naive Bayes classifier (R e1071). TCRdb passed the public sequencing reads through fastp at Q25 and MiXCR, retaining productive beta sequences. CDR3 protein sequences are deduplicated, and each keeps its most common genes and DNA. The V and J calls were determined by TCRdb, not by the authors. This sample comprises over 650,000 distinct CDR3 sequences, 15% to 20% of them detected only once. The top ten constitute over 7.5% of the sample.

V lost 9 bases and J lost 4 bases; the stretch between them is 13 bases long. The CDR3, from cysteine to phenylalanine, totals 13 residues. The DNA shown is the 39-base CDR3, in frame from base 1. Graves' hyperthyroidism was defined as stable when no progression to ophthalmopathy occurred over 18 months of follow-up. The hyperthyroidism patients were between 18 and 65 years old and newly diagnosed, with a disease duration of less than 2 months. Patients with uncontrolled infections, other autoimmune diseases, pregnancy or lactation were excluded. Clinical symptoms, serum thyroxine and TRAb, thyroid ultrasound, and orbital computed tomography formed the basis for the diagnoses. PBMCs were isolated from about 9.1 ml of fresh peripheral blood by Ficoll-Paque density gradient centrifugation. Total RNA was extracted using Trizol reagent, and RNA quality was assessed on an Agilent 2100 Bioanalyzer. On this clonotype: The target of this receptor is not known. One base away there is no much larger clone; base qualities are not given.

The sample comprised blood. Recombination connected TRBV12-3 or TRBV12-4 to TRBJ2-1; D gene: possibly TRBD1, on 5 matching bases. The sequence was collected from a man aged 18 to 30 with Graves' hyperthyroidism. The sequence in DNA is TGTGCCAGTAACCCTAGGGGTTACAATGAGCAGTTCTTC. Translated, it reads CASNPRGYNEQFF.